A single sample gave rise to the 19 T cell receptor beta chains below, sequenced in a study of cytomegalovirus exposure and HLA in healthy donors. Method: immunoSEQ multiplex PCR; TCRdb's copy keeps in-frame clones and lacks some. The repertoire holds about 160,000 clones, with roughly nine tenths as singletons. What was sequenced was PBMCs. These receptor sequences come from a man between 18 and 29 years old in good health and CMV-seropositive.

The chain carries TRBV18 and TRBJ2-1; 10 nucleotides align to TRBD1. The V segment lost 3 bases and the J segment 8 bases; nucleotides outside the gene matches: 7. The germline gives CDR1 KGHSH, CDR2 LQKENI. The CDR3 covers 15 residues. The CDR3 loop reads CASSPGQGVRDEQFF. The CDR3 region has the DNA TGTGCCAGCTCACCCGGACAGGGGGTAAGGGATGAGCAGTTCTTC.

The V gene is TRBV5-4, the J gene TRBJ2-1; the match to TRBD2 covers 13 bases. V trimming: 5 bases; J trimming: 6 bases; junction bases outside the gene matches: 5. This CDR3 comprises 15 residues. Germline V gene sequence: CDR1 SGHNT, CDR2 YYREEE (reference sequence). As DNA, the CDR3 is TGTGCCAGCAGTCCCGGGACTAGCGGGACCAATGAGCAGTTCTTC. Amino acid sequence: CASSPGTSGTNEQFF. The full variable domain, with the rest looked up from reference TRBV5-4 and TRBJ2-1, is ETGVTQSPTHLIKTRGQQVTLRCSSQSGHNTVSWYQQALGQGPQFIFQYYREEENGRGNFPPRFSGLQFPNYSSELNVNALELDDSALYLCASSPGTSGTNEQFFGPGTRLTVL.

There are a few counts of this clone. The rearrangement links TRBV5-8 to TRBJ1-2, with 9 bases that match TRBD1. V trimming: 3 bases; J trimming: 4 bases; junction bases outside the gene matches: 1. Germline V CDR1 and CDR2: SGHTS, YDEGEE. The CDR3 covers 13 residues. CDR3 loop: CASSSDRGYGYTF. CDR3 DNA sequence: TGTGCCAGCAGCTCGGACAGGGGCTATGGCTACACCTTC.

In nucleotides, the CDR3 is TGTGCCAGTAGTACAGCCCTGGGACTAGCGGGAAACGAGCAGTACTTC. Protein: CASSTALGLAGNEQYF. The rearrangement uses TRBV19 and TRBJ2-7, with TRBD2 matching over 13 bases. This CDR3 spans 16 amino acids. The germline CDR1 and CDR2 sequences are LNHDA and SQIVND (reference sequence). J lost 5 bases, V lost 4 bases, and 8 bases had no gene match.

The genes are TRBV6-1 and TRBJ2-1, with a weak D call TRBD2 (5 bases). The CDR3 has 12 amino acids. Germline V gene sequence: CDR1 MNHNS, CDR2 SASEGT. Trimming shortened V by 8 bases and J by 7 bases, and 12 bases separated the two germline ends. The CDR3 DNA reads as TGTGCCAGCTTCCCCGGGAAGAATGAGCAGTTCTTC. This encodes CASFPGKNEQFF.

This chain uses TRBV6-1 with TRBJ1-2; 8 bases agree with TRBD1. The V and J ends lost 6 bases and 3 bases, in that order; junction bases with no gene match: 9. The CDR3 contains 15 residues. Germline-derived CDR1 and CDR2 are MNHNS and SASEGT. For the CDR3, the DNA is TGTGCCAGCAGAAGTATCAACAGGGGGGACTATGGCTACACCTTC. This gives the protein CASRSINRGDYGYTF.

This chain connects TRBV10-2 to TRBJ2-2, with D unresolved. The V end was cut by 8 bases, the J end by 0 bases, with 7 bases between. The germline gives CDR1 WSHSY, CDR2 SAAADI. This CDR3 contains 13 residues. The CDR3 is CASQRPNTGELFF. The CDR3 DNA sequence: TGCGCCAGCCAGCGACCGAACACCGGGGAGCTGTTTTTT.

The chain employs TRBV5-4 and TRBJ2-1, with TRBD1 matching over 7 bases. V trimming: 4 bases; J trimming: 5 bases; junction bases outside the gene matches: 3. The germline V gene encodes CDR1 SGHNT and CDR2 YYREEE (reference sequence). The CDR3 length is 13 residues. The CDR3 protein is CASSPTGDNEQFF. The CDR3 nucleotides are TGTGCCAGCAGCCCCACAGGGGACAATGAGCAGTTCTTC.

The rearrangement links TRBV7-9 to TRBJ2-7, with TRBD1 as a possible D gene (6 bases). Looked up from germline, CDR1 is SEHNR and CDR2 is FQNEAQ (reference sequence). The CDR3 is 15 amino acids. Trimming left V 4 bases short and J 3 bases short, with 16 bases between. CDR3 DNA: TGTGCCAGCAGCTCCGCCGGGACAAGGATCTACGAGCAGTACTTC. Its protein is CASSSAGTRIYEQYF.

In its sample, this clone was seen once. CDR3 bases: TGTGCCAGCACCCAGGGGGCCATAACTAATGAAAAACTGTTTTTT. This codes for CASTQGAITNEKLFF. This sequence joins TRBV2 and TRBJ1-4; the match to TRBD1 covers 8 bases. Trimming removed 7 bases from V and 1 base from J; junction bases left unmatched: 5. The CDR3 is made up of 15 amino acids. Germline V gene sequence: CDR1 SNHLY, CDR2 FYNNEI.

This clone showed up just a few times. The J gene is TRBJ1-2, the V gene TRBV25-1, with 7 bases lining up with TRBD1. With 4 bases clipped from V and 6 bases from J, the junction kept 8 bases outside the gene matches. Germline-derived CDR1 and CDR2 are MGHDK and SYGVNS. The length of the CDR3 is 14 residues. The CDR3 reads CASSASTGIHGYTF. CDR3 nucleotides: TGTGCCAGCAGTGCTTCGACAGGGATCCATGGCTACACCTTC.

This sequence joins TRBV25-1 and TRBJ1-2; TRBD1 agrees at 8 bases. With V trimmed by 7 bases and J by 4 bases, 8 bases remained unmatched. The CDR3 is made up of 14 amino acids. CDR1 is MGHDK, CDR2 SYGVNS, per germline. The CDR3 sequence: CASIGQGVFYGYTF. The CDR3, as DNA: TGTGCCAGCATCGGACAGGGCGTCTTCTATGGCTACACCTTC.

The sample holds a few counts of this clone. The V gene is TRBV7-6, the J gene TRBJ2-3; TRBD2 agrees at 8 bases. J lost 3 bases, V lost 4 bases, and 6 bases had no gene match. Germline values: CDR1 SGHVS, CDR2 FNYEAQ. This CDR3 has 15 amino acids. CDR3 sequence reads: CASSSTGGATDTQYF. The CDR3 DNA sequence: TGTGCCAGCAGCTCGACCGGGGGGGCGACAGATACGCAGTATTTT.

V gene TRBV4-2 combines with J gene TRBJ2-7; 9 nucleotides match TRBD2. The V gene end was trimmed by 4 bases and the J gene end by 0 bases; junction bases not matched to a gene: 7. CDR1 is LGHNA, CDR2 YNFKEQ, per germline. The CDR3 is 16 residues long. CDR3 residues: CASSPLTSGLSYEQYF. Here the CDR3 DNA reads TGTGCCAGCAGCCCATTGACTAGCGGCCTCTCCTACGAGCAGTACTTC.

The CDR3, as DNA: TGTGCCAGTAGTATCGGGAACAGGGGCTACGAGCAGTACTTC. Amino acids: CASSIGNRGYEQYF. This chain uses TRBV19 with TRBJ2-7; 7 nucleotides match TRBD1. From germline, CDR1 is LNHDA and CDR2 SQIVND (reference sequence). CDR3 length: 14 amino acids. The ends lost 3 bases at V and 3 bases at J; junction bases unmatched: 5.

The V and J genes are TRBV19 and TRBJ1-3; possibly TRBD1 for D (5 bases). Germline V gene lookup returns CDR1 LNHDA and CDR2 SQIVND (reference sequence). V was cut by 3 bases and J by 4 bases, with 7 bases left in between. This CDR3 is built from 13 residues. CDR3 amino acids: CASSIQGGNTIYF. CDR3 nucleotides: TGTGCCAGTAGTATCCAGGGAGGAAACACCATATATTTT.

This rearrangement joins TRBV29-1 to TRBJ1-1; 10 positions match TRBD1. Germline V lookup: CDR1 SQVTM, CDR2 ANQGSEA. This CDR3 contains 17 residues. V was pared by 1 base and J by 5 bases, with 13 bases of the junction left unmatched. The CDR3 loop is CSVEGGQGITVRTEAFF. CDR3 DNA sequence: TGCAGCGTTGAAGGGGGACAGGGGATTACGGTGAGGACTGAAGCTTTCTTT.

The chain links TRBV5-1 to TRBJ2-7; D is ambiguous. This CDR3 has 11 amino acids. Germline CDR1 and CDR2: SGHRS and YFSETQ. Trimming shortened V by 4 bases and J by 3 bases, and 5 bases separated the two germline ends. CDR3 loop: CASSGLYEQYF. Here the CDR3 DNA reads TGCGCCAGCAGCGGGCTCTACGAGCAGTACTTC.

This chain uses TRBV15 with TRBJ2-1, with 7 bases that match TRBD2. Germline lookup yields CDR1 LNHNV and CDR2 YYDKDF (reference sequence). V trimming: 5 bases; J trimming: 0 bases; junction bases outside the gene matches: 7. The CDR3 totals 16 residues. This CDR3 reads CATSATSASSYNEQFF. CDR3 nucleotide sequence: TGTGCCACCAGCGCCACTAGCGCGAGCTCCTACAATGAGCAGTTCTTC.